This TCR beta chain was recovered during a study of cytomegalovirus exposure and HLA in healthy donors. PCR amplification relied on 60 Vbeta primers (plus 13 Jbeta primers). The assay was immunoSEQ multiplex PCR, and TCRdb's table has in-frame clones only and misses some. The data contain more than 85,000 clones, roughly 80% of them singletons. With 6 bases removed from V and 4 bases from J, the gap between germline ends came to 15 bases. Per the germline V gene, CDR1 is SNHLY and CDR2 is FYNNEI. The CDR3 has 14 amino acids. The sequence was obtained from a woman in her 30s in good health and CMV-seronegative. The V and J genes are TRBV2 and TRBJ1-2; a possible D gene is TRBD1 (6 bases). The sequenced sample consisted of PBMCs. The CDR3 nucleotides are TGTGCCAGCAGATTTCGGACAGAGGGCTATGGCTACACCTTC. Residues: CASRFRTEGYGYTF. Supplemented by reference TRBV2 and TRBJ1-2, the full variable domain reads EPEVTQTPSHQVTQMGQEVILRCVPISNHLYFYWYRQILGQKVEFLVSFYNNEISEKSEIFDDQFSVERPDGSNFTLKIRSTKLEDSAMYFCASRFRTEGYGYTFGSGTRLTVV.